These T cell receptor beta chains were read from a single sample in a study of a mutant IDH1 vaccine in newly diagnosed glioma. Clones were read by immunoSEQ multiplex PCR, and TCRdb kept only the in-frame ones, dropping some. This table has roughly 13,000 clones, around 80% appearing once. These receptors have no known antigen. Material: PBMCs, obtained from a glioma patient whose treatment included an IDH1 peptide vaccine. The receptors shown here come from a woman aged 40-49 years with glioma. Both conserved end residues are part of each CDR3. D genes are given only for firm matches. Clone sizes are given selectively: once, few, many, or a class where the clone is expanded.

abundance	v_gene	j_gene	d_gene	CDR3aa	CDR3nt
NA	TRBV5-5	TRBJ2-7	TRBD1	CASSLGAGTVYEQYF	TGTGCCAGCAGCTTAGGAGCCGGGACAGTCTACGAGCAGTACTTC
NA	TRBV28	TRBJ2-1	NA	CASSRLEKSSYNEQFF	TGTGCCAGCAGTCGGCTCGAAAAATCCTCCTACAATGAGCAGTTCTTC
NA	TRBV11-2	TRBJ1-2	TRBD1	CASSLNTGAYGYTF	TGTGCCAGCAGCTTGAATACAGGGGCATATGGCTACACCTTC
NA	TRBV7-3	TRBJ1-5	NA	CASSRGRRNQPQHF	TGTGCCAGCAGCCGGGGACGGCGCAATCAGCCCCAGCATTTT
few	TRBV28	TRBJ1-3	NA	CASSAPAREWVGNTIYF	TGTGCCAGCAGTGCACCCGCTAGGGAATGGGTTGGAAACACCATATATTTT
NA	TRBV11-2	TRBJ2-5	NA	CASSLGGGGRETQYF	TGTGCCAGCAGCTTAGGGGGGGGCGGGCGAGAGACCCAGTACTTC
NA	TRBV18	TRBJ1-1	NA	CASSETQLGSWGTEAFF	TGTGCCAGCTCAGAGACGCAGTTGGGGTCATGGGGCACTGAAGCTTTCTTT
once	TRBV7-2	TRBJ2-7	NA	CASTHDRGDPYEQYF	TGTGCCAGCACTCACGACCGAGGGGATCCCTACGAGCAGTACTTC
NA	TRBV6-6	TRBJ2-7	TRBD1	CASSYLATGASYEQYF	TGTGCCAGCAGTTACCTAGCCACAGGGGCTAGTTACGAGCAGTACTTC
NA	TRBV18	TRBJ2-7	NA	CASSPWMEGLYSYEQYF	TGTGCCAGCTCACCATGGATGGAGGGACTGTACTCCTACGAGCAGTACTTC
NA	TRBV27	TRBJ2-1	NA	CASSLSRSSYNEQFF	TGTGCCAGCAGTTTAAGCAGGAGCTCCTACAATGAGCAGTTCTTC
few	TRBV10-3	TRBJ1-1	NA	CAISGGTGSVATEAFF	TGTGCCATCAGTGGGGGAACCGGTTCGGTGGCCACTGAAGCTTTCTTT
NA	TRBV6-5	TRBJ2-5	TRBD2	CASSYSAGGWQETQYF	TGTGCCAGCAGTTACAGTGCGGGGGGGTGGCAAGAGACCCAGTACTTC
NA	TRBV18	TRBJ1-5	NA	CASSTETGFGQPQHF	TGTGCCAGCTCAACCGAAACAGGGTTCGGTCAGCCCCAGCATTTT
NA	TRBV15	TRBJ2-5	NA	CATSRDPGETQYF	TGTGCCACCAGCAGAGACCCGGGAGAGACCCAGTACTTC
NA	TRBV11-2	TRBJ2-2	NA	CASSPRTVGTGELFF	TGTGCCAGCAGCCCTAGGACAGTGGGCACCGGGGAGCTGTTTTTT
NA	TRBV6-6	TRBJ1-1	NA	CASSYGGAAFF	TGTGCCAGCAGTTACGGGGGGGCGGCTTTCTTT
few	TRBV10-1	TRBJ1-5	NA	CVPVSGGPPEQPQHF	TGCGTCCCGGTTAGTGGAGGGCCCCCTGAACAGCCCCAGCATTTT
NA	TRBV18	TRBJ1-5	NA	CASSLGDYSNQPQHF	TGTGCCAGCTCACTAGGGGACTATAGCAATCAGCCCCAGCATTTT
NA	TRBV7-2	TRBJ2-7	TRBD1	CASSPQGQGASYEQYF	TGTGCCAGCAGCCCACAGGGACAGGGGGCATCCTACGAGCAGTACTTC
NA	TRBV4-1	TRBJ2-1	NA	CASSQVTNGWNEQFF	TGCGCCAGCAGCCAAGTTACTAATGGGTGGAATGAGCAGTTCTTC
NA	TRBV29-1	TRBJ2-4	TRBD2	CSVGTSGGIQYF	TGCAGCGTTGGGACATCGGGGGGCATTCAGTACTTC
NA	TRBV10-3	TRBJ2-1	NA	CAIRRAEGEQFF	TGTGCCATCAGGAGAGCAGAGGGGGAGCAGTTCTTC
NA	TRBV7-2	TRBJ2-3	NA	CASSSRGAADTQYF	TGTGCCAGCAGCTCTCGGGGGGCCGCAGATACGCAGTATTTT
NA	TRBV2	TRBJ1-5	NA	CASSEDLSGGQPQHF	TGTGCCAGCAGTGAGGACCTGTCCGGGGGGCAGCCCCAGCATTTT
NA	TRBV19	TRBJ1-5	NA	CASRRQANQPQHF	TGTGCCAGTAGGAGACAAGCTAATCAGCCCCAGCATTTT
NA	TRBV7-8	TRBJ2-3	TRBD2	CASSYNAEGLVGDTQYF	TGTGCCAGCAGCTACAACGCCGAAGGACTAGTAGGAGATACGCAGTATTTT
NA	TRBV7-8	TRBJ1-4	TRBD1	CASSSLQGETNEKLFF	TGTGCCAGCAGCTCGTTACAGGGGGAAACTAATGAAAAACTGTTTTTT
NA	TRBV5-1	TRBJ1-2	TRBD1	CASSGGQGEANYGYTF	TGCGCCAGCAGCGGAGGACAGGGGGAAGCTAACTATGGCTACACCTTC
NA	TRBV12-1	TRBJ2-7	NA	CASSQGQGAGGEQYF	TGTGCCAGCAGCCAGGGACAGGGGGCGGGCGGCGAGCAGTACTTC
NA	TRBV10-3	TRBJ2-3	TRBD2	CAISGEASGLTDTQYF	TGTGCCATCAGTGGGGAGGCTAGCGGCCTCACAGATACGCAGTATTTT
few	TRBV29-1	TRBJ2-3	NA	CSVAPGQYF	TGCAGCGTTGCCCCGGGGCAGTATTTT
NA	TRBV19	TRBJ2-1	TRBD1	CASSHRQGGNEQFF	TGTGCCAGTAGCCACAGACAGGGTGGGAATGAGCAGTTCTTC
NA	TRBV15	TRBJ1-5	NA	CATSRGRPHNQPQHF	TGTGCCACCAGCAGAGGTAGGCCCCACAATCAGCCCCAGCATTTT
NA	TRBV7-3	TRBJ2-2	TRBD2	CASSSGLAAGELFF	TGTGCCAGCAGCTCGGGACTAGCTGCCGGGGAGCTGTTTTTT
NA	TRBV19	TRBJ2-7	NA	CASSIRGSSYEQYF	TGTGCCAGTAGTATCCGGGGCAGCTCCTACGAGCAGTACTTC
NA	TRBV2	TRBJ2-7	TRBD1	CASTLTGLEQYF	TGTGCCAGCACCCTGACAGGGTTGGAGCAGTACTTC
NA	TRBV7-2	TRBJ1-4	NA	CASSVGGLATNEKLFF	TGTGCCAGCAGCGTTGGGGGGCTTGCAACTAATGAAAAACTGTTTTTT
medium-sized	TRBV25-1	TRBJ2-2	NA	CASSIRQELFF	TGTGCCAGCAGTATCCGACAAGAGCTGTTTTTT
NA	TRBV6-1	TRBJ2-7	NA	CASSDGSYEQYF	TGTGCCAGCAGTGATGGGTCCTACGAGCAGTACTTC
NA	TRBV30	TRBJ2-2	TRBD2	CAWSEAGQTRPTGELFF	TGTGCCTGGAGTGAAGCGGGGCAAACGCGCCCCACCGGGGAGCTGTTTTTT
NA	TRBV25-1	TRBJ2-1	NA	CASTSDNLPYNEQFF	TGTGCCAGCACCTCAGACAACCTTCCTTACAATGAGCAGTTCTTC